This T cell receptor beta chain was identified in a study of OX40 agonist ivuxolimab in advanced cancers. Study information: Clinicians treated patients with ivuxolimab, an agonistic anti-OX40 (CD134) antibody. General study results and limits: Relative to CD4+ cells, CD8+ T cells on average had more expanded clones.

The repertoire was sequenced with immunoSEQ multiplex PCR; TCRdb's copy has only in-frame clones and lacks some. This table holds about 46,000 clones, 82% found once. CDR3 length: 16 residues. V gave up 6 bases and J gave up 6 bases; unmatched junction bases: 12. Germline CDR1 LGHNT, CDR2 FRNRAP. Patients had blood sampled at baseline and again on cycle 4 day 1 and cycle 7 day 1. Details on this clone: What it binds is unknown.

The sample was CD4+ or CD8+ T cells sorted from blood, taken in a trial of the OX40 agonist ivuxolimab. The source of this sequence is an adult with an advanced solid tumor such as melanoma, head and neck, liver or kidney cancer. The rearrangement links TRBV12-5 to TRBJ1-5, with 9 positions matching TRBD1. CDR3 coding DNA: TGTGCTAGTGGATCCCCGGGACAGGGATTGGGTCAGCCCCAGCATTTT. Translating gives CASGSPGQGLGQPQHF.